This T cell receptor beta chain was observed in a study of persistence of HIV-infected CD4 T cells. At the level of the study: Median time on suppressive ART was less than nine years. Study-level points and caveats: CMV- and Gag-responding cells had lower TCRbeta richness than CD3/CD28-responding cells. TCR analyses could not target the rare provirus-carrying CMV-responding cells.

The libraries were made with immunoSEQ version 4 in survey mode. Sequencing used immunoSEQ multiplex PCR; TCRdb keeps in-frame clones, though not all of them. The data contain about 45,000 clones, 85% to 90% of them singletons. This nonspecific control used anti-CD3/anti-CD28 bead stimulation of CD4+ T cells. CD4+ T cells upregulating both CD40 ligand and CD69 were sorted as responding cells. The V gene lost 1 base and the J gene lost 6 bases, with 12 bases spanning the gap. This CDR3 has 14 amino acids. Germline-derived CDR1 and CDR2 are SGHTA and FQGTGA. To note about this clone: Its antigen remains unidentified.

J is TRBJ1-2 and V is TRBV7-3; D is perhaps TRBD1 (5 bases). This receptor was identified in an adult woman with HIV who was CMV-seropositive. Material: CD4+ T cells sorted from PBMCs after approximately 19-hour stimulation, obtained from a patient who received antiretroviral therapy. CDR3 residues: CASSLIRVGDGYTF. The DNA for the CDR3 is TGTGCCAGCAGCTTAATCAGGGTAGGGGATGGCTACACCTTC.